These 27 T cell receptor beta chains share one sample of origin, sequenced in a study of T cells after yellow fever vaccination. Each CDR3 protein is one row after TCRdb ran MiXCR on the 5' RACE reads. The sample has 450,000 to 600,000 distinct CDR3 sequences; approximately 15% are singletons. The sample here was PBMCs, taken on the day of the yellow fever booster vaccination. These receptors all come from a man aged 30-40 years who received the YFV17D yellow fever vaccine.

A remark on this clonotype: A much larger clone sits a single nucleotide away, making a read error possible. V and J are TRBV6-2 or TRBV6-3 and TRBJ2-2; 9 bases fit TRBD2. Trimming took 6 bases from V and 7 from J; bases not matched to a gene: 12. The CDR3 length is 16 residues. Germline CDR1 MNHEY, CDR2 SVGEGT. CDR3 region: CASRQAREGRDGELFF. The CDR3 coding sequence is TGTGCCAGCAGACAGGCGCGGGAGGGCCGGGACGGGGAGCTGTTTTTT.

This clonotype has only a few counts. This chain links TRBV7-8 with TRBJ1-6, with 7 bases identical to TRBD1. The CDR3 covers 14 residues. In germline, CDR1 is SGHVS, CDR2 FQNEAQ. V shed 4 bases and J 9 bases; nucleotides not matched to a gene: 6. The CDR3 loop reads CASSSGQYPSPLHF. For the CDR3, the DNA is TGTGCCAGCAGCTCGGGACAGTACCCTTCACCCCTCCACTTT. The whole variable domain, remainder taken from reference TRBV7-8 and TRBJ1-6, is GAGVSQSPRYKVAKRGQDVALRCDPISGHVSLFWYQQALGQGPEFLTYFQNEAQLDKSGLPSDRFFAERPEGSVSTLKIQRTQQEDSAVYLCASSSGQYPSPLHFGNGTRLTVT.

This chain connects TRBV5-1 to TRBJ2-3; 9 bases match TRBD1. Germline V gives CDR1 SGHRS, CDR2 YFSETQ. V lost 4 bases, J lost 1 base, and 7 bases stayed unmatched. The length of the CDR3 is 16 residues. The CDR3 nucleotides read TGCGCCAGCAGCACGGACAGGGGAATTGGCACAGATACGCAGTATTTT. Translation gives CASSTDRGIGTDTQYF.

In this sample, this clonotype turned up a few times. The chain recombines TRBV11-2 with TRBJ1-1; D uncertain. V shed 5 bases and J shed 8 bases, with 12 bases lying between them. This CDR3 is 12 amino acids long. The germline CDR1 and CDR2 sequences are SGHAT and FQNNGV. The CDR3 protein is CASSLGYGEAFF. The CDR3 nucleotides read TGTGCCAGCAGCCTGGGCTACGGAGAAGCTTTCTTT.

The chain uses TRBV19 and TRBJ1-1, with no clear D. V was pared by 6 bases and J by 0 bases, with 14 bases between. CDR3 length: 15 residues. Germline CDR1 is LNHDA and CDR2 is SQIVND (reference sequence). The CDR3 bases are TGTGCCAGTAGAGGTCAAGGGCACATGAACACTGAAGCTTTCTTT. Protein product: CASRGQGHMNTEAFF. Variable domain in full (rest from reference TRBV19 and TRBJ1-1): DGGITQSPKYLFRKEGQNVTLSCEQNLNHDAMYWYRQDPGQGLRLIYYSQIVNDFQKGDIAEGYSVSREKKESFPLTVTSAQKNPTAFYLCASRGQGHMNTEAFFGQGTRLTVV.

Concerning this clonotype: An end of the junction does not agree with germline; a read error may underlie this. The rearrangement joins TRBV20-1 to TRBJ2-7; D is perhaps TRBD1 or TRBD2 (5 bases each). Germline CDR1 and CDR2: DFQATT and SNEGSKA (reference sequence). The CDR3 sequence is 13 residues long. CDR3 sequence reads: CSASELIDSGPVF. In nucleotides, the CDR3 is TGCAGTGCTTCCGAACTTATTGACTCGGGACCAGTGTTC.

This clonotype came up a few times. The CDR3 protein is CSVGSLAVQETQYF. The CDR3 nucleotides read TGCAGCGTTGGCTCCCTAGCAGTTCAAGAGACCCAGTACTTC. J is TRBJ2-5 and V is TRBV29-1; possible D gene TRBD2, 5 bases. Trimming stripped 4 bases from V and 2 bases from J, with 14 bases between. Germline CDR1 and CDR2: SQVTM and ANQGSEA. This CDR3 has 14 amino acids.

This clonotype was detected only a few times. The rearrangement links TRBV10-3 to TRBJ2-3, with D possibly being TRBD1 (6 bases). The length of the CDR3 is 14 residues. Germline V gene sequence: CDR1 ENHRY, CDR2 SYGVKD. Trimming shortened V by 8 bases and J by 2 bases, and 14 bases separated the two germline ends. CDR3 sequence: CAISQGQDTDTQYF. The CDR3, as DNA: TGTGCCATCTCGCAGGGACAAGACACAGATACGCAGTATTTT.

This clonotype has only a few counts. The chain uses TRBV5-1 and TRBJ1-1; no clear D. The CDR3 has 14 residues. Trimming removed 0 bases at V and 0 bases at J, with 6 bases between. CDR1 SGHRS and CDR2 YFSETQ come from the germline V gene. The CDR3 DNA reads as TGCGCCAGCAGCTTGGCTCAGGTGAACACTGAAGCTTTCTTT. Amino acids: CASSLAQVNTEAFF.

This clonotype appeared a few times. This chain connects TRBV5-1 to TRBJ2-1; D call uncertain. The CDR3 has 11 amino acids. Germline V gives CDR1 SGHRS, CDR2 YFSETQ. Trimming left V 4 bases short and J 10 bases short, with 9 bases between. Written as DNA, the CDR3 is TGCGCCAGCAGCGTAGCAGTAGAGCAGTTCTTC. Its translation is CASSVAVEQFF.

The CDR3 DNA is TGTGCCAGCAGCCCCAGCGTCAACAATGAGCAGTTCTTC. Its translation: CASSPSVNNEQFF. This chain uses TRBV11-2 with TRBJ2-1; unclear D gene. V was clipped by 5 bases and J by 5 bases, with 10 bases between them. Germline loops: CDR1 SGHAT, CDR2 FQNNGV. CDR3 length equals 13 residues.

The chain has TRBV5-1 and TRBJ2-1; 9 bases match TRBD1. With V trimmed by 3 bases and J by 3 bases, 25 bases remained unmatched. The CDR3 has 22 amino acids. The germline CDR1 and CDR2 sequences are SGHRS and YFSETQ. CDR3 nucleotides: TGCGCCAGCAGCTCGCCGGGACAGGGCAAACTAGCGTCCCAGGAAGGCTACAATGAGCAGTTCTTC. Protein product: CASSSPGQGKLASQEGYNEQFF.

The CDR3 here is CASSLTESGRRTGELFF. Here the CDR3 DNA reads TGTGCCAGCAGCTTAACTGAGAGCGGGAGGAGGACCGGGGAGCTGTTTTTT. This sequence joins TRBV7-2 and TRBJ2-2, with TRBD2 matching 9 bases. The germline gives CDR1 SGHTA, CDR2 FQGNSA. CDR3 length: 17 residues. The V and J ends lost 2 bases and 5 bases, in that order; junction bases with no gene match: 9.

This chain joins TRBV6-1 and TRBJ2-7; 9 bases line up with TRBD1. Germline-derived CDR1 and CDR2 are MNHNS and SASEGT. Trimming took 5 bases from V and 2 from J; bases not matched to a gene: 7. The CDR3 has 15 amino acids. The CDR3 loop is CASSKPGQGTYEQYF. The DNA of the CDR3 is TGTGCCAGCAGTAAACCGGGACAGGGAACCTACGAGCAGTACTTC.

This clonotype was seen more than once but under ten times. This chain joins TRBV20-1 and TRBJ1-5; D possibly corresponds to TRBD1 (6 bases). Germline loops: CDR1 DFQATT, CDR2 SNEGSKA (reference sequence). V gave up 1 base and J gave up 5 bases, with 15 bases separating them. The CDR3 has 15 residues. The CDR3 spells CSARARGAGHQPQHF. The CDR3 coding sequence is TGCAGTGCTAGAGCTCGGGGGGCAGGCCATCAGCCCCAGCATTTT.

This clonotype has a handful of counts. This chain joins TRBV4-3 and TRBJ2-1; D unclear. The CDR3 sequence is 14 residues long. Germline V gene data show CDR1 as LGHNA and CDR2 as YSLEER. Trimming removed 0 bases at V and 9 bases at J, with 12 bases between. The CDR3 is CASSQEVSASEQFF. As DNA, the CDR3 is TGCGCCAGCAGCCAAGAAGTGAGCGCCAGTGAGCAGTTCTTC.

J is TRBJ2-2 and V is TRBV9; perhaps TRBD1 as D (5 bases). The CDR3 is 15 residues long. Germline V gives CDR1 SGDLS, CDR2 YYNGEE. The ends were cut back, 2 bases at V and 0 bases at J, with 8 bases in the middle. CDR3 nucleotide sequence: TGTGCCAGCAGCGTGACAGTCACGAACACCGGGGAGCTGTTTTTT. Encoded protein: CASSVTVTNTGELFF.

There are a few counts of this clonotype. The chain employs TRBV20-1 and TRBJ2-1; no firm D call. Trimming left V 2 bases short and J 3 bases short, with 11 bases between. Germline V CDR1 and CDR2: DFQATT, SNEGSKA (reference sequence). The CDR3 runs to 14 residues. The CDR3 loop is CSARLGSVYNEQFF. As DNA, the CDR3 is TGCAGTGCTAGATTAGGGTCGGTCTACAATGAGCAGTTCTTC.

This clonotype came up a few times. The chain has TRBV7-2 and TRBJ1-5; no clear D gene. The CDR3 has 14 residues. V lost 5 bases and J lost 4, with 12 bases in between. Germline V gene lookup returns CDR1 SGHTA and CDR2 FQGNSA. The CDR3 bases are TGTGCCAGCAGCCCAGCGGGCCGGAATCAGCCCCAGCATTTT. Translated: CASSPAGRNQPQHF.

V gene TRBV11-2 combines with J gene TRBJ2-2, with a weak D call TRBD2 (5 bases). CDR3 length: 14 residues. Trimming pared 5 bases from V and 5 bases from J, leaving 12 bases between. The germline V gene encodes CDR1 SGHAT and CDR2 FQNNGV. DNA of the CDR3: TGTGCCAGCAGCGTTGGGAAGCGGACCGGGGAGCTGTTTTTT. It translates to CASSVGKRTGELFF.

This chain links TRBV2 with TRBJ2-3; the D is unclear. This CDR3 is built from 14 residues. Trimming cost V 6 bases and J 2 bases, with 12 bases left between them. Looked up from germline, CDR1 is SNHLY and CDR2 is FYNNEI. CDR3: CASSLPDPTDTQYF. The CDR3 coding sequence is TGTGCCAGCAGCCTTCCCGACCCCACAGATACGCAGTATTTT.

This clonotype has only a few counts. The V gene is TRBV7-9, the J gene TRBJ2-5; D remains unclear. V lost 1 base and J 2 bases, leaving 11 bases between the germline ends. Germline lookup yields CDR1 SEHNR and CDR2 FQNEAQ (reference sequence). The CDR3 length is 15 residues. CDR3 coding DNA: TGTGCCAGCAGCTTAGGCGGTTACTTACAAGAGACCCAGTACTTC. It is translated as CASSLGGYLQETQYF.

The chain links TRBV28 to TRBJ2-3; either TRBD1 or TRBD2 may supply D (5 bases each). The CDR3 covers 12 residues. The V and J ends lost 7 bases and 10 bases respectively, with 15 bases between them. The V gene's germline CDR1 is MDHEN and CDR2 SYDVKM. CDR3 DNA sequence: TGTGCCAGCACAGAAGAGGGGAAAGCGCAGTATTTT. This codes for CASTEEGKAQYF.

This clonotype came up many times. The V call is TRBV7-9, the J call TRBJ2-5; D unresolved. The CDR3 is made up of 13 amino acids. V lost 6 bases to trimming and J lost 1 base, with 9 bases between them. Germline CDR1 is SEHNR and CDR2 is FQNEAQ (reference sequence). The DNA for the CDR3 is TGTGCCAGCAGTTCGGGTTCCCAAGAGACCCAGTACTTC. This encodes CASSSGSQETQYF.

This clonotype has just a few counts. The chain employs TRBV7-2 and TRBJ2-1, with TRBD2 matching over 7 bases. This CDR3 is 12 amino acids long. With V trimmed by 8 bases and J by 8 bases, 6 bases remained unmatched. Germline loops: CDR1 SGHTA, CDR2 FQGNSA. The CDR3 sequence: CASRRGGDEQFF. The CDR3, as DNA: TGTGCCAGCCGACGGGGAGGGGATGAGCAGTTCTTC.

The table lists this clonotype with a few counts. The chain combines TRBV20-1 with TRBJ2-1; TRBD2 aligns across 12 bases. There are 14 residues in the CDR3. V lost 3 bases to trimming and J lost 6 bases; unmatched junction nucleotides: 3. Germline CDR1 and CDR2: DFQATT and SNEGSKA (reference sequence). The CDR3 DNA follows: TGCAGTGCTAGGGTGACTAGCGGGAGCAATGAGCAGTTCTTC. Translated: CSARVTSGSNEQFF.

The V gene is TRBV6-1, the J gene TRBJ2-1; TRBD2 agrees at 10 bases. Germline V gives CDR1 MNHNS, CDR2 SASEGT. The CDR3 is made up of 16 amino acids. J was trimmed by 8 bases and V by 6 bases; bases with no gene match: 13. CDR3 residues: CASSNMGLAGADEQFF. The DNA of the CDR3 is TGTGCCAGCAGCAACATGGGGCTAGCGGGAGCGGATGAGCAGTTCTTC.